Each of the 10 T cell receptor beta chains below was sequenced from the same sample in a study of T cell responses to AZD1222 COVID-19 vaccine. TCRdb's table, derived via immunoSEQ multiplex PCR, lists solely in-frame clones and lacks some. The table has 180,000 or so clones, roughly 94% seen once; the top ten hold approximately 0.6%. This specimen consisted of peripheral blood, obtained on day 0 of AZD1222 vaccination. These receptors came from an adult in good health.

The CDR3 sequence is CASSLANVGQASYEQYF. The CDR3 nucleotides are TGTGCCAGCAGCTTGGCCAACGTTGGGCAAGCCTCCTACGAGCAGTACTTC. The chain uses TRBV5-5 and TRBJ2-7; no definite D call. This CDR3 has 17 residues. Germline CDR1 reads SGHKS; CDR2 reads YYEKEE (reference sequence). V lost 0 bases, J lost 0 bases, and 16 bases lay in between.

Only one count was recorded for this clone. This rearrangement joins TRBV6-5 to TRBJ1-1; D unclear. V gave up 6 bases and J gave up 0 bases, with 14 bases separating them. Germline CDR1 is MNHEY and CDR2 is SVGAGI. This CDR3 contains 15 residues. CDR3 coding DNA: TGTGCCAGCAGGGACTCGGGAATCATGAACACTGAAGCTTTCTTT. Translation gives CASRDSGIMNTEAFF.

This chain links TRBV5-4 with TRBJ1-1; tentative D call: TRBD1 (5 bases). Deletions cut 7 bases from V and 4 bases from J, with 17 bases between. The CDR3 has 14 amino acids. Germline loops: CDR1 SGHNT, CDR2 YYREEE (reference sequence). CDR3 loop: CASSRGEGPTEAFF. The DNA of the CDR3 is TGTGCCAGCTCCCGGGGGGAGGGCCCCACTGAAGCTTTCTTT.

This chain links TRBV27 with TRBJ1-1; possible D gene TRBD1, 6 bases. The CDR3 is 17 residues long. V was shortened by 4 bases and J by 3 bases, with 21 bases between the two germline ends. From germline, CDR1 is MNHEY and CDR2 SMNVEV (reference sequence). The CDR3 region is CASSYIPLGASDTEAFF. For the CDR3, the DNA is TGTGCCAGCAGTTATATCCCCCTGGGGGCGAGCGACACTGAAGCTTTCTTT.

This chain connects TRBV5-1 to TRBJ2-5; TRBD2 is a possible D gene (5 bases). The CDR3 sequence is 12 residues long. V was pared by 6 bases and J by 0 bases, with 6 bases between. Germline V CDR1 and CDR2: SGHRS, YFSETQ. The CDR3 loop reads CASNGNQETQYF. CDR3 coding DNA: TGCGCCAGCAACGGGAACCAAGAGACCCAGTACTTC.

This rearrangement joins TRBV2 to TRBJ1-5, with D uncertain. The CDR3 loop spans 13 amino acids. CDR1 is SNHLY and CDR2 is FYNNEI in the germline V gene. Trimming shortened V by 2 bases and J by 1 base, and 3 bases separated the two germline ends. The CDR3 sequence is CASSEWSNQPQHF. CDR3 sequence (DNA): TGTGCCAGCAGTGAATGGAGCAATCAGCCCCAGCATTTT.

This sequence joins TRBV11-2 and TRBJ2-1; 8 bases fit TRBD1. CDR3 length: 16 residues. V trimming: 5 bases; J trimming: 9 bases; junction bases outside the gene matches: 15. Germline lookup yields CDR1 SGHAT and CDR2 FQNNGV. CDR3 nucleotides: TGTGCCAGCAGCCGTTGGGATACAGGGGGAACAGGTGAGCAGTTCTTC. As protein: CASSRWDTGGTGEQFF.

CDR3 sequence reads: CASSQGTGGRSDTQYF. The CDR3, as DNA: TGTGCCAGCAGCCAAGGAACGGGCGGGAGATCAGATACGCAGTATTTT. This sequence joins TRBV14 and TRBJ2-3, with 7 bases identical to TRBD2. The CDR3 length is 16 residues. Trimming took 1 base from V and 4 from J; bases not matched to a gene: 8. Germline V CDR1 and CDR2: SGHDN, FVKESK. The full variable domain, completed using reference TRBV14 and TRBJ2-3, is EAGVTQFPSHSVIEKGQTVTLRCDPISGHDNLYWYRRVMGKEIKFLLHFVKESKQDESGMPNNRFLAERTGGTYSTLKVQPAELEDSGVYFCASSQGTGGRSDTQYFGPGTRLTVL.

The chain couples TRBV5-1 to TRBJ1-2; D is undetermined. CDR3 size: 14 residues. The germline V gene encodes CDR1 SGHRS and CDR2 YFSETQ. V lost 0 bases, J lost 2 bases, and 8 bases lay in between. The CDR3 region is CASSLEARNYGYTF. The CDR3 DNA reads as TGCGCCAGCAGCTTGGAAGCACGAAACTATGGCTACACCTTC.

The chain is built from TRBV7-8 and TRBJ2-2; a possible D gene is TRBD2 (6 bases). Germline V gives CDR1 SGHVS, CDR2 FQNEAQ. V was pared by 1 base and J by 5 bases, with 14 bases between. The CDR3 is made up of 16 amino acids. The CDR3: CASSLEAGRNTGELFF. The CDR3 bases are TGTGCCAGCAGCTTAGAGGCAGGGAGGAATACCGGGGAGCTGTTTTTT.